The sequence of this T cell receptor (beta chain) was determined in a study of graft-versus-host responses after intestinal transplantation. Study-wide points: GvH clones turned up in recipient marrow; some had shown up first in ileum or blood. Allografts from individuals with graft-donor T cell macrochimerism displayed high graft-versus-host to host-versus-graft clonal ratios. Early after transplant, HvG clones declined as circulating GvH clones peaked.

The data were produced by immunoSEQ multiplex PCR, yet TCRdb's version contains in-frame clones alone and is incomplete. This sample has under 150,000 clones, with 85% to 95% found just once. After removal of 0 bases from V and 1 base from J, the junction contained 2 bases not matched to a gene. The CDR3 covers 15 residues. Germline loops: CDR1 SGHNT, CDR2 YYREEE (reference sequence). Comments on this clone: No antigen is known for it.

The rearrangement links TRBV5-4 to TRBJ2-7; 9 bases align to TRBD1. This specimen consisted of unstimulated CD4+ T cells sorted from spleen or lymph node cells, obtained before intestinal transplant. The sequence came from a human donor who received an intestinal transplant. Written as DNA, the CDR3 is TGTGCCAGCAGCTTGGGACAGGGGGGGTCCTACGAGCAGTACTTC. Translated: CASSLGQGGSYEQYF.